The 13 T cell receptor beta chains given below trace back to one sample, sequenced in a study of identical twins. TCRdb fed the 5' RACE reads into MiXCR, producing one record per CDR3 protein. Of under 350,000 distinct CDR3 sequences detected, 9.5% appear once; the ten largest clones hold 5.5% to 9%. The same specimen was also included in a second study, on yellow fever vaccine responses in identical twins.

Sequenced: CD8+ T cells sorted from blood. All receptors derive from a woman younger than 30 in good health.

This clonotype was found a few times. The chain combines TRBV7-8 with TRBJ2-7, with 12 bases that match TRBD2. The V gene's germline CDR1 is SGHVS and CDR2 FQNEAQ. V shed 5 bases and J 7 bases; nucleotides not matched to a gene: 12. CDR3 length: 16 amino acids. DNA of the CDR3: TGTGCCAGCAGCATATGGACTAGCGGGGCTTGGGGGGAGCAGTACTTC. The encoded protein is CASSIWTSGAWGEQYF.

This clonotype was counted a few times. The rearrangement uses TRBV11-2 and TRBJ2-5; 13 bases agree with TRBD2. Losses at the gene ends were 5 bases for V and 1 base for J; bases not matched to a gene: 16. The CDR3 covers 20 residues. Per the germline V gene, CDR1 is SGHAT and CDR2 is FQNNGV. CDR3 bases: TGTGCCAGCAGCCCCTCCCCCTCTTCCGGGACTAGCGGGACCCAAGAGACCCAGTACTTC. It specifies CASSPSPSSGTSGTQETQYF. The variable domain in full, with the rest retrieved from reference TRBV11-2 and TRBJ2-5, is EAGVAQSPRYKIIEKRQSVAFWCNPISGHATLYWYQQILGQGPKLLIQFQNNGVVDDSQLPKDRFSAERLKGVDSTLKIQPAKLEDSAVYLCASSPSPSSGTSGTQETQYFGPGTRLLVL.

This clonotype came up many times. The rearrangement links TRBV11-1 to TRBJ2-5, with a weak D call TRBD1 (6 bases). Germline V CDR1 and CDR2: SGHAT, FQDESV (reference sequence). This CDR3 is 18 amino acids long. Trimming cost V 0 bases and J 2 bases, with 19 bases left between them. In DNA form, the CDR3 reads TGTGCCAGCAGCTTAGCTAGTTCGGGGACATGGGGACAAGAGACCCAGTACTTC. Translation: CASSLASSGTWGQETQYF.

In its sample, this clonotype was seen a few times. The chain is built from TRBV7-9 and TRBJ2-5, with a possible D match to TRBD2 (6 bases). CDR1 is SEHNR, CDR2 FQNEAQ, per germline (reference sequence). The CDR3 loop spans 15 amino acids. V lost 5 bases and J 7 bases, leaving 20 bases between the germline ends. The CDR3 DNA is TGTGCCAGCAGCCCCCCCCTGGTAGCGGATGGGACCCAGTACTTC. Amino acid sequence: CASSPPLVADGTQYF.

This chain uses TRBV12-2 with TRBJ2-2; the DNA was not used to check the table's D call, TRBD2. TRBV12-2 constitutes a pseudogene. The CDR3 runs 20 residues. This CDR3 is CASRLGRTSGVRSNTGELFF. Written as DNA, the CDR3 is TGTGCAAGTCGCTTAGGGCGGACTAGCGGGGTACGCTCGAACACCGGGGAGCTGTTTTTT.

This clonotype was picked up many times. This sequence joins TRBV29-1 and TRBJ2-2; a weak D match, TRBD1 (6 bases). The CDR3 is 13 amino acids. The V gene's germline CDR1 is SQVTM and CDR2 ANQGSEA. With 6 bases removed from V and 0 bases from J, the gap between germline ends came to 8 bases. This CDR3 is CSVGQTNTGELFF. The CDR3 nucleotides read TGCAGCGTCGGACAGACGAACACCGGGGAGCTGTTTTTT.

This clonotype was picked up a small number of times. The CDR3: CSVGLAEKPPYEQYF. CDR3 nucleotides: TGCAGCGTCGGACTAGCGGAGAAACCTCCCTACGAGCAGTACTTC. The rearrangement links TRBV29-1 to TRBJ2-7, with 10 nucleotides matching TRBD2. V was clipped by 6 bases and J by 2 bases; unmatched bases: 10. The germline V gene has CDR1 SQVTM and CDR2 ANQGSEA. This CDR3 spans 15 amino acids.

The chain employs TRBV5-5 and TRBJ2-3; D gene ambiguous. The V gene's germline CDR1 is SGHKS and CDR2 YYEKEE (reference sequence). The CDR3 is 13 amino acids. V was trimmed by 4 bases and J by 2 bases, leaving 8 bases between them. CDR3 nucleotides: TGTGCCAGCAGCAAGAGTTTCACAGATACGCAGTATTTT. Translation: CASSKSFTDTQYF.

CDR3 in amino acids: CASRDRGKGNEQFF. The CDR3 region has the DNA TGTGCCAGCAGGGACAGGGGAAAGGGCAATGAGCAGTTCTTC. The gene calls are TRBV11-1 and TRBJ2-1, with 9 bases aligning to TRBD1. Germline V CDR1 and CDR2: SGHAT, FQDESV (reference sequence). This CDR3 has 14 amino acids. J lost 6 bases, V lost 6 bases, and 6 bases had no gene match.

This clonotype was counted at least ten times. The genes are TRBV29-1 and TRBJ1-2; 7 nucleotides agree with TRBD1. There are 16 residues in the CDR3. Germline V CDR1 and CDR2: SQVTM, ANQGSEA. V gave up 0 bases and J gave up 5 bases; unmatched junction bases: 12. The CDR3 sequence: CSVEDLRGGTYYGYTF. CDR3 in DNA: TGCAGCGTTGAAGACCTGAGAGGGGGCACCTATTATGGCTACACCTTC.

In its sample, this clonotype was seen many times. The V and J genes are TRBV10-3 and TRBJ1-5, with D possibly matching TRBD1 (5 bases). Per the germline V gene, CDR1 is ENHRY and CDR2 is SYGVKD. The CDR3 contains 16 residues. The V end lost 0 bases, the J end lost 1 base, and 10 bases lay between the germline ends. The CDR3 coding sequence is TGTGCCATCAGTGAGTCGTCGGGGCTGAGCAATCAGCCCCAGCATTTT. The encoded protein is CAISESSGLSNQPQHF.

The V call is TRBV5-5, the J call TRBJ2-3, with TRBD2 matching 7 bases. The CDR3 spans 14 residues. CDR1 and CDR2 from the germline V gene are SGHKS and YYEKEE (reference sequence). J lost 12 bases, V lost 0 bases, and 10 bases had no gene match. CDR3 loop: CASSLGVRERLQYF. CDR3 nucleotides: TGTGCCAGCAGCTTGGGTGTGCGGGAGCGCCTCCAGTATTTT.

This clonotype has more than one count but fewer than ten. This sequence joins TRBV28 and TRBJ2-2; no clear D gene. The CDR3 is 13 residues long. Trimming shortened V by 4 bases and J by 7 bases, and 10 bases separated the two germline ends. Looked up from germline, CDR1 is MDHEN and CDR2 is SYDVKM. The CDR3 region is CASSYQEFGELFF. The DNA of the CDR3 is TGTGCCAGCAGTTACCAGGAATTCGGGGAGCTGTTTTTT.